The text below deals with one T cell receptor beta chain. Its antigen is unknown. The data stem from a study of PD-1 blockade in classical Hodgkin lymphoma. Regarding time point: cycle 4 day 1 (C4D1), after around six weeks of nivolumab. Every patient was affected by relapse after autologous stem cell transplantation, while exposure to brentuximab vedotin was not uniform. Researchers used magnetic negative selection to pull out pure CD4+ T cells from thawed PBMCs. TCRdb keeps only in-frame clones here, not all; method: immunoSEQ multiplex PCR. The sample lists 25,000 to 35,000 clones, approximately 89% occurring once. Findings and limits, study-wide: Why the repertoires differ is still unclear, perhaps disease activity or prior therapy. Diminished baseline TCR diversity has been reported in newly diagnosed patients relative to healthy donors.

Germline V lookup: CDR1 SGHRS, CDR2 YFSETQ. The V gene lost 3 bases and the J gene lost 3 bases, with 21 bases spanning the gap. The CDR3 is 17 residues long. Sequencing was performed on CD4+ T cells from blood, taken before the fourth cycle of nivolumab. The gene calls are TRBV5-1 and TRBJ2-5, with a weak D call TRBD1 (6 bases). The receptor comes from a human donor with classical Hodgkin lymphoma. Here the CDR3 reads CASSWPRAGVEEETQYF. The CDR3 DNA sequence: TGCGCCAGCAGCTGGCCCCGGGCAGGGGTTGAGGAAGAGACCCAGTACTTC. The entire variable domain, with the rest obtained from reference TRBV5-1 and TRBJ2-5, is as follows: KAGVTQTPRYLIKTRGQQVTLSCSPISGHRSVSWYQQTPGQGLQFLFEYFSETQRNKGNFPGRFSGRQFSNSRSEMNVSTLELGDSALYLCASSWPRAGVEEETQYFGPGTRLLVL.